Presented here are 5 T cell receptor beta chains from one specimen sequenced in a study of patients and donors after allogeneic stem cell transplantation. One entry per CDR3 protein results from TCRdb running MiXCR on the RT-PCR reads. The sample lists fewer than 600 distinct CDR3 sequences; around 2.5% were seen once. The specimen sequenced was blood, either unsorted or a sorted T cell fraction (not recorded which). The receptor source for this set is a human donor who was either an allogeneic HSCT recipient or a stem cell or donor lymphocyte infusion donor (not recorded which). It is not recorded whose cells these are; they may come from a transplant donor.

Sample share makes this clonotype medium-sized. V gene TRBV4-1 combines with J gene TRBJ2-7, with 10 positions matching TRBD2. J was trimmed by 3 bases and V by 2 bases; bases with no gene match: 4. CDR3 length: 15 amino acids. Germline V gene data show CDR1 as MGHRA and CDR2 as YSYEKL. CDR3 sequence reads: CASSQPAGGNYEQYF. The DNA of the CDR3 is TGCGCCAGCAGCCAACCAGCGGGAGGGAACTACGAGCAGTACTTC.

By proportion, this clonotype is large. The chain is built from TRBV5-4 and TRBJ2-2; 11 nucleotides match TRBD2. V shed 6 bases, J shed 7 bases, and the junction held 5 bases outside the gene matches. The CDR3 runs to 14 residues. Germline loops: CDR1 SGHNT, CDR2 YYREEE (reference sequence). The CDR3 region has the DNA TGTGCCAGCACTCTAGCGGGGGGACACGGGGAGCTGTTTTTT. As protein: CASTLAGGHGELFF.

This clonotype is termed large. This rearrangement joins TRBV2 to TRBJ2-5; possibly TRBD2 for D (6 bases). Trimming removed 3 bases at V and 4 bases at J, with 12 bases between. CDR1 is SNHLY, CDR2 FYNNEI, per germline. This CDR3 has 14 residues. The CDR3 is CASSEEGHIETQYF. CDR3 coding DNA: TGTGCCAGCAGTGAGGAGGGGCATATAGAGACCCAGTACTTC. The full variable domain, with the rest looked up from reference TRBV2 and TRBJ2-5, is EPEVTQTPSHQVTQMGQEVILRCVPISNHLYFYWYRQILGQKVEFLVSFYNNEISEKSEIFDDQFSVERPDGSNFTLKIRSTKLEDSAMYFCASSEEGHIETQYFGPGTRLLVL.

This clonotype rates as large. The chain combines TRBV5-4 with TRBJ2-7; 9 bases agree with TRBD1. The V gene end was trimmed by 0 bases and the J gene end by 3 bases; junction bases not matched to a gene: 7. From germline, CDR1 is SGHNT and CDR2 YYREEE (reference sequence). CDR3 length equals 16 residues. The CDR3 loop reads CASSLAVGDRDYEQYF. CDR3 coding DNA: TGTGCCAGCAGCTTGGCCGTGGGGGACAGGGACTACGAGCAGTACTTC.

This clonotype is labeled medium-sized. The CDR3, as DNA: TGCAGCGTTCTTGGGAGCGTTGGGTCCTACGAGCAGTACTTC. This encodes CSVLGSVGSYEQYF. This chain links TRBV29-1 with TRBJ2-7, with D possibly being TRBD2 (5 bases). Germline V gives CDR1 SQVTM, CDR2 ANQGSEA. The ends were cut back, 5 bases at V and 1 base at J, with 15 bases in the middle. CDR3 length: 14 residues.